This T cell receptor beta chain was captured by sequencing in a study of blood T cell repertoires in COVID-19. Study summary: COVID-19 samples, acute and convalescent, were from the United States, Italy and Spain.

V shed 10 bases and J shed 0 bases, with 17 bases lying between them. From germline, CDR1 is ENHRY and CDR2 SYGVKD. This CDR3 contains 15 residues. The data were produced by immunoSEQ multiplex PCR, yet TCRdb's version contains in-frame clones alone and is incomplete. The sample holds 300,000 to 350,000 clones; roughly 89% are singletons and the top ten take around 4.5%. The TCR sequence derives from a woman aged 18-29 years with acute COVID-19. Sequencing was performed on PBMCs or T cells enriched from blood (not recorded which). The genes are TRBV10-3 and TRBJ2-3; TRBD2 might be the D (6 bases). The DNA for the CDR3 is TGTGCCACCCGAGTAACTAGCATGAGCACAGATACGCAGTATTTT. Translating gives CATRVTSMSTDTQYF.